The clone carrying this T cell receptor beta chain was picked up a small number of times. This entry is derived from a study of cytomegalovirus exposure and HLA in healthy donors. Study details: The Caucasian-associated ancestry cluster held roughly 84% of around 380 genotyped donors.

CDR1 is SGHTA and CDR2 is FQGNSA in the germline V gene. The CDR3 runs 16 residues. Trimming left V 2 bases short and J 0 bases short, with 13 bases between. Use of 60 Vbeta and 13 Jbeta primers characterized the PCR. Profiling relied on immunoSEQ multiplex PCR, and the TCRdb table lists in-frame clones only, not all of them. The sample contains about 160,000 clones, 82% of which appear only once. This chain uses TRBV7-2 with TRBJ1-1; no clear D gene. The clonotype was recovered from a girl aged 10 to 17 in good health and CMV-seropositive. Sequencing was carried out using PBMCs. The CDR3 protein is CASSLTPPAVNTEAFF. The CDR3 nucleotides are TGTGCCAGCAGCTTAACCCCTCCTGCGGTGAACACTGAAGCTTTCTTT.